The 3 T cell receptor beta chains presented below share a single source sample, sequenced in a study of blood T cell repertoires in COVID-19. Libraries were prepared by immunoSEQ multiplex PCR; TCRdb keeps only in-frame clonotypes and omits some of them. The sample yields approximately 300,000 clones, roughly 90% seen once. What was sequenced was peripheral blood. The receptors shown here come from a man between 18 and 35 years old who had recovered from COVID-19.

The chain links TRBV7-2 to TRBJ2-5; TRBD1 matches 9 bases. Germline V gives CDR1 SGHTA, CDR2 FQGNSA. The J segment lost 5 bases and the V segment lost 5 bases, leaving 9 bases of the junction unmatched. The CDR3 is 15 residues long. The CDR3 nucleotides are TGTGCCAGCAGCCCCCGGACAGGGGATGTGGAGACCCAGTACTTC. Translated, it gives CASSPRTGDVETQYF.

The CDR3 sequence: CASSLRIGQRGNNEQFF. The CDR3 DNA is TGTGCCAGCAGCTTGCGAATTGGCCAGCGGGGGAACAATGAGCAGTTCTTC. V and J are TRBV7-6 and TRBJ2-1, with 8 bases fitting TRBD2. The germline V gene has CDR1 SGHVS and CDR2 FNYEAQ. The CDR3 is made up of 17 amino acids. The ends lost 3 bases at V and 5 bases at J; junction bases unmatched: 12.

The chain has TRBV5-1 and TRBJ2-2, with 12 bases lining up with TRBD2. This CDR3 spans 16 amino acids. The junction had 4 bases not matched to a gene; V was cut back by 4 bases and J by 3 bases. CDR1 SGHRS and CDR2 YFSETQ come from the germline V gene. The CDR3 coding sequence is TGCGCCAGCAGCCTTACTAGCGGGAGGTACACCGGGGAGCTGTTTTTT. It encodes CASSLTSGRYTGELFF.